This T cell receptor beta chain was recovered during a study of blood T cell repertoires in COVID-19. Background on the study: Samples of COVID-19 (acute and convalescent) were obtained from the United States, Italy and Spain.

CDR1 LNHDA and CDR2 SQIVND come from the germline V gene (reference sequence). Trimming removed 5 bases from V and 9 bases from J, with 14 bases in between. The CDR3 loop spans 14 amino acids. Method: immunoSEQ multiplex PCR; TCRdb's copy keeps in-frame clones and lacks some. The table shows around 140,000 clones, with roughly 79% occurring only once. The chain combines TRBV19 with TRBJ1-6; D is possibly TRBD1 (6 bases). Sequenced: peripheral blood. This clonotype was obtained from a woman between 55 and 75 years old with acute or convalescent COVID-19. The chain's CDR3 is CASSVRDTFSPLHF. CDR3 coding DNA: TGTGCCAGTAGTGTCCGGGACACCTTTTCACCCCTCCACTTT. The whole variable domain, filled in from reference TRBV19 and TRBJ1-6, reads DGGITQSPKYLFRKEGQNVTLSCEQNLNHDAMYWYRQDPGQGLRLIYYSQIVNDFQKGDIAEGYSVSREKKESFPLTVTSAQKNPTAFYLCASSVRDTFSPLHFGNGTRLTVT.